These 12 T cell receptor beta chains originate from one sample sequenced in a study of blood T cells in healthy people across ages. A sample-barcoded 5' primer and a J-beta primer mix were used in a second PCR of about 6 to 11 cycles. MiXCR, run by TCRdb on the 5' RACE reads, gives a single entry per CDR3 protein. The sample lists around 600,000 distinct CDR3 sequences; 45% to 55% were seen once. Sequencing input: blood. These TCRs come from a man older than 75 in good health.

The V call is TRBV7-9, the J call TRBJ1-1; D perhaps matches TRBD1 (5 bases). The germline V gene has CDR1 SEHNR and CDR2 FQNEAQ (reference sequence). The CDR3 contains 14 residues. With 5 bases removed from V and 0 bases from J, the gap between germline ends came to 10 bases. CDR3: CASSITGLNTEAFF. CDR3 nucleotides: TGTGCCAGCAGCATAACAGGTTTGAACACTGAAGCTTTCTTT.

This chain joins TRBV20-1 and TRBJ2-5, with TRBD1 matching 8 bases. The CDR3 loop spans 12 amino acids. V was pared by 2 bases and J by 7 bases, with 3 bases of the junction left unmatched. The germline CDR1 and CDR2 sequences are DFQATT and SNEGSKA (reference sequence). CDR3 sequence reads: CSARQQGGTQYF. CDR3 sequence (DNA): TGCAGTGCTAGACAACAGGGGGGGACCCAGTACTTC.

This clonotype was picked up a small number of times. V gene TRBV5-1 combines with J gene TRBJ2-1; TRBD2 matches 7 bases. The germline CDR1 and CDR2 sequences are SGHRS and YFSETQ. With V trimmed by 4 bases and J by 8 bases, 12 bases remained unmatched. The CDR3 loop spans 15 amino acids. The CDR3 DNA reads TGCGCCAGCAGCGTGTTGGGAGGGCCTGCCGATGAGCAGTTCTTC. This translates into CASSVLGGPADEQFF.

This chain joins TRBV20-1 and TRBJ2-4; D is perhaps TRBD1 (5 bases). The J call may not be correct, given that the DNA end is closer to TRBJ2-7. The CDR3 is made up of 15 amino acids. Germline V lookup: CDR1 DFQATT, CDR2 SNEGSKA (reference sequence). For the CDR3, the DNA is TGCAGTGCTAGAGTCCCAGGGCGGTCCTTCGGCGAGCAGTACTTC. Translating gives CSARVPGRSFGEQYF.

The rearrangement links TRBV2 to TRBJ2-5, with a tentative D call TRBD1 (6 bases). Near its end, the DNA agrees better with TRBJ2-7, so the J call may be wrong. The CDR3 sequence is 14 residues long. Germline values: CDR1 SNHLY, CDR2 FYNNEI. CDR3: CASNQDRRTYEQYF. CDR3 DNA sequence: TGTGCCAGCAACCAAGACAGGCGGACCTACGAGCAGTACTTC.

This chain uses TRBV21-1 with TRBJ2-3; the table gives TRBD1 as D, unverified against the DNA. TRBV21-1 is classified as a pseudogene. The CDR3 spans 21 residues. CDR3 sequence reads: CASSKVGLTGPHSPHTDTQYF. The CDR3 DNA is TGTGCCAGCAGCAAAGTCGGACTTACAGGGCCACACAGTCCACACACAGATACGCAGTATTTT.

This clonotype was picked up a small number of times. CDR3 sequence reads: CASSQDRASGANVLTF. The CDR3 DNA reads as TGTGCCAGCAGCCAAGATAGGGCCTCTGGGGCCAACGTCCTGACTTTC. The rearrangement links TRBV4-2 to TRBJ2-6; unclear D gene. Looked up from germline, CDR1 is LGHNA and CDR2 is YNFKEQ. CDR3 length: 16 amino acids. The germline V and J ends were trimmed by 0 bases and 0 bases, with 6 bases remaining between them.

V gene TRBV5-1 combines with J gene TRBJ2-1, with a possible D match to TRBD2 (5 bases). This CDR3 is built from 17 residues. V gave up 0 bases and J gave up 0 bases, with 13 bases separating them. CDR1 and CDR2 (germline): SGHRS, YFSETQ. CDR3: CASSLGLAPGSYNEQFF. The CDR3 bases are TGCGCCAGCAGCTTGGGGCTAGCCCCAGGCTCCTACAATGAGCAGTTCTTC.

This clonotype is a singleton in its sample. The V gene is TRBV7-2, the J gene TRBJ1-6, with D unclear. The germline CDR1 and CDR2 sequences are SGHTA and FQGNSA. Trimming shortened V by 2 bases and J by 7 bases, and 12 bases separated the two germline ends. CDR3 size: 15 residues. The CDR3 sequence: CASSLLGSGNSPLHF. CDR3 bases: TGTGCCAGCAGCTTACTTGGTTCGGGGAATTCACCCCTCCACTTT.

The gene calls are TRBV29-1 and TRBJ2-1; TRBD1 aligns across 9 bases. The V gene's germline CDR1 is SQVTM and CDR2 ANQGSEA. The CDR3 totals 13 residues. The V gene end was trimmed by 7 bases and the J gene end by 7 bases; junction bases not matched to a gene: 8. In DNA, the CDR3 is TGCAGCGCCCGGGACAGGGCTCAAAATGAGCAGTTCTTC. As protein: CSARDRAQNEQFF.

This clonotype was picked up one time. This chain joins TRBV29-1 and TRBJ2-5; 8 bases map to TRBD1. Germline V gene lookup returns CDR1 SQVTM and CDR2 ANQGSEA. The CDR3 runs 13 residues. The trim removed 2 bases at V and 9 bases at J, leaving 8 bases unmatched. The CDR3 loop is CSVETGGEGAQYF. In DNA form, the CDR3 reads TGCAGCGTTGAAACAGGGGGTGAGGGGGCCCAGTACTTC.

This clonotype was seen only a few times. This chain uses TRBV28 with TRBJ1-2; D is undetermined. V dropped 6 bases and J dropped 4 bases, with 15 bases sitting between them. The CDR3 totals 14 residues. CDR1 and CDR2 from the germline V gene are MDHEN and SYDVKM. The CDR3 DNA is TGTGCCAGCAGGACTTCAGGAGCCCTCTATGGCTACACCTTC. The encoded protein is CASRTSGALYGYTF.